This passage covers 18 T cell receptor beta chains from one sample sequenced in a study of cytomegalovirus exposure and HLA in healthy donors. The PCR ran on 60 Vbeta and 13 Jbeta primers. The table came from immunoSEQ multiplex PCR; TCRdb's copy has only in-frame clones and leaves some out. The table gives about 140,000 clones; the top ten clones make up 2% to 2.5% of it. Sequencing was performed on PBMCs. Receptors originate from a woman under 30 in good health and CMV-seronegative.

The chain joins TRBV7-9 to TRBJ1-2, with D possibly TRBD1 on 5 matching bases. The V gene's germline CDR1 is SEHNR and CDR2 FQNEAQ (reference sequence). The CDR3 has 16 residues. The V gene lost 5 bases and the J gene lost 8 bases, with 24 bases spanning the gap. The chain's CDR3 is CASSPGRGTGPTGYTF. The CDR3 DNA reads as TGTGCCAGCAGCCCTGGGAGGGGAACGGGACCAACGGGCTACACCTTC.

This chain links TRBV6-1 with TRBJ1-1; D possibly corresponds to TRBD1 (6 bases). The CDR3 has 14 amino acids. Trimming left V 7 bases short and J 0 bases short, with 12 bases between. In germline, CDR1 is MNHNS, CDR2 SASEGT. The DNA of the CDR3 is TGTGCCAGCACGCCGACAGGCCTGAACACTGAAGCTTTCTTT. Translation: CASTPTGLNTEAFF.

The J gene is TRBJ1-1, the V gene TRBV29-1; 9 bases are shared with TRBD1. V lost 4 bases and J lost 5; bases outside the gene matches: 8. CDR1 and CDR2 from the germline V gene are SQVTM and ANQGSEA. The CDR3 totals 14 residues. The DNA for the CDR3 is TGCAGCGTTGTAGACAGGGGGTTAACTACTGAAGCTTTCTTT. It translates to CSVVDRGLTTEAFF.

Notes on this clone: This specimen includes other DNA sequences encoding the same CDR3. This chain connects TRBV27 to TRBJ2-3, with 9 bases fitting TRBD2. The V gene's germline CDR1 is MNHEY and CDR2 SMNVEV (reference sequence). CDR3 size: 15 residues. V was pared by 5 bases and J by 0 bases, with 3 bases of the junction left unmatched. CDR3 nucleotide sequence: TGTGCCAGCAGTCCCCTAGCGGGAAGCACAGATACGCAGTATTTT. Translation gives CASSPLAGSTDTQYF.

The V gene is TRBV18, the J gene TRBJ1-4, with a weak D call TRBD1 (6 bases). Germline lookup yields CDR1 KGHSH and CDR2 LQKENI. With 5 bases removed from V and 8 bases from J, the gap between germline ends came to 24 bases. The CDR3 has 17 residues. CDR3 nucleotides: TGTGCCAGCTCAAAAAGCCCCCTTTGGACAGATGAAGAAAAACTGTTTTTT. Its translation: CASSKSPLWTDEEKLFF.

Details on this clone: The same CDR3 also results from other DNA sequences found in this sample. The V gene is TRBV11-2, the J gene TRBJ2-7; a weak D match, TRBD1 (6 bases). The ends were cut back, 3 bases at V and 9 bases at J, with 18 bases in the middle. This CDR3 contains 14 residues. Germline loops: CDR1 SGHAT, CDR2 FQNNGV. CDR3 protein: CASSLWGQGRGQYF. CDR3 DNA sequence: TGTGCCAGCAGCTTGTGGGGGCAGGGGAGAGGGCAGTACTTC. The variable domain in full, completed from reference TRBV11-2 and TRBJ2-7, reads EAGVAQSPRYKIIEKRQSVAFWCNPISGHATLYWYQQILGQGPKLLIQFQNNGVVDDSQLPKDRFSAERLKGVDSTLKIQPAKLEDSAVYLCASSLWGQGRGQYFGPGTRLTVT.

V and J are TRBV5-1 and TRBJ1-4; TRBD1 matches at 11 bases. V was pared by 2 bases and J by 5 bases, with 5 bases of the junction left unmatched. The germline V gene has CDR1 SGHRS and CDR2 YFSETQ. CDR3 length: 16 amino acids. The CDR3, as DNA: TGCGCCAGCAGCTTATCCGGACAGGGGGCGAATGAAAAACTGTTTTTT. Translating gives CASSLSGQGANEKLFF.

The chain uses TRBV10-2 and TRBJ1-2, with D unresolved. Germline V lookup: CDR1 WSHSY, CDR2 SAAADI. V was trimmed by 6 bases and J by 7 bases, leaving 15 bases between them. The CDR3 has 13 amino acids. Here the CDR3 reads CASRAPSGGGYTF. CDR3 sequence (DNA): TGCGCCAGCAGGGCCCCATCAGGAGGTGGCTACACCTTC.

V and J are TRBV7-2 and TRBJ1-3; weak D call: TRBD1 (5 bases). Germline CDR1 and CDR2: SGHTA and FQGNSA. The CDR3 extends over 15 amino acids. Trimming left V 1 base short and J 4 bases short, with 11 bases between. This CDR3 is CASSLGTPRGNTIYF. The CDR3 DNA is TGTGCCAGCAGCTTAGGGACACCCCGGGGAAACACCATATATTTT.

In DNA, the CDR3 is TGTGCCAGCAGGCCCTCTGGCGGTACTAATTCACCCCTCCACTTT. Its translation: CASRPSGGTNSPLHF. The chain couples TRBV2 to TRBJ1-6; D not certain. V was trimmed by 6 bases and J by 6 bases, leaving 15 bases between them. CDR3 length: 15 amino acids. Germline assignment: CDR1 SNHLY and CDR2 FYNNEI. The full variable domain, with the rest looked up from reference TRBV2 and TRBJ1-6, is EPEVTQTPSHQVTQMGQEVILRCVPISNHLYFYWYRQILGQKVEFLVSFYNNEISEKSEIFDDQFSVERPDGSNFTLKIRSTKLEDSAMYFCASRPSGGTNSPLHFGNGTRLTVT.

V is TRBV2 and J is TRBJ2-1, with 16 bases matching TRBD2. The ends lost 8 bases at V and 7 bases at J; junction bases unmatched: 8. The CDR3 has 16 amino acids. The V gene's germline CDR1 is SNHLY and CDR2 FYNNEI. DNA of the CDR3: TGTGCCAGCCTTGGGACTAGCGGGAGGGCCTCTAATGAGCAGTTCTTC. It is translated as CASLGTSGRASNEQFF.

The chain combines TRBV7-6 with TRBJ2-2; D might be TRBD2 (5 bases). The CDR3 length is 14 residues. Trimming removed 6 bases from V and 8 bases from J, with 16 bases in between. Germline V gene lookup returns CDR1 SGHVS and CDR2 FNYEAQ. For the CDR3, the DNA is TGTGCCAGCAGTTCCGGGCCTAGCTTTGGGGAGCTGTTTTTT. Translating it yields CASSSGPSFGELFF.

The V gene is TRBV7-2, the J gene TRBJ2-5, with no clear D. Per germline, CDR1 SGHTA and CDR2 FQGNSA. CDR3 length: 15 amino acids. Trimming removed 1 base at V and 2 bases at J, with 11 bases between. CDR3: CASSLVNSLQETQYF. CDR3 sequence (DNA): TGTGCCAGCAGCTTAGTTAACTCCCTGCAAGAGACCCAGTACTTC.

The chain carries TRBV18 and TRBJ2-5; D is perhaps TRBD1 (6 bases). Looked up from germline, CDR1 is KGHSH and CDR2 is LQKENI. This CDR3 region has 17 residues. The germline V and J ends were trimmed by 3 bases and 2 bases, with 19 bases remaining between them. The CDR3 DNA follows: TGTGCCAGCTCACCGGGTGCAGGGGTGGACGGACAAGAGACCCAGTACTTC. This sequence encodes CASSPGAGVDGQETQYF.

The chain employs TRBV28 and TRBJ2-7, with 7 bases identical to TRBD1. V lost 3 bases, J lost 2 bases, and 4 bases stayed unmatched. This CDR3 has 14 amino acids. From germline, CDR1 is MDHEN and CDR2 SYDVKM. The CDR3 spells CASSLTGSPYEQYV. DNA for the CDR3: TGTGCCAGCAGTTTGACAGGGAGTCCCTACGAGCAGTACGTC.

This rearrangement joins TRBV11-2 to TRBJ2-4; D is ambiguous. The CDR3 loop spans 13 amino acids. Trimming pared 8 bases from V and 3 bases from J, leaving 11 bases between. Germline V lookup: CDR1 SGHAT, CDR2 FQNNGV. The CDR3: CASRRVGKNIQYF. DNA for the CDR3: TGTGCCAGCCGTCGAGTTGGCAAAAACATTCAGTACTTC.

The chain is built from TRBV9 and TRBJ2-2, with a possible D match to TRBD2 (5 bases). Germline V CDR1 and CDR2: SGDLS, YYNGEE. This CDR3 has 16 residues. V was pared by 4 bases and J by 4 bases, with 17 bases between. The CDR3 DNA follows: TGTGCCAGCAGCTCAGAAGGGCGGGTGGGCACCGGGGAGCTGTTTTTT. It specifies CASSSEGRVGTGELFF.

Regarding this clone: Other DNA sequences from this sample encode an identical CDR3 as well. The V gene is TRBV11-2, the J gene TRBJ2-1, with TRBD2 identical over 7 bases. Trimming cost V 5 bases and J 0 bases; bases outside gene matches: 4. CDR3 size: 15 residues. Looked up from germline, CDR1 is SGHAT and CDR2 is FQNNGV. The DNA of the CDR3 is TGTGCCAGCAGCCCAGGACTAGGCTCCTACAATGAGCAGTTCTTC. It translates to CASSPGLGSYNEQFF.